Shown below are 6 T cell receptor beta chains from a single sample sequenced in a study of graft-versus-host responses after intestinal transplantation. Their antigens remain unidentified. Clones were read by immunoSEQ multiplex PCR, and TCRdb kept only the in-frame ones, dropping some. Counted here are some 140,000 clones, around 90% occurring once; the ten biggest clones make up approximately 0.2%. The starting material was unstimulated CD4+ T cells sorted from spleen or lymph node cells, obtained before intestinal transplant. The receptors originated from a human donor who received an intestinal transplant.

V is TRBV30 and J is TRBJ1-5, with unresolved D. Trimming pared 0 bases from V and 4 bases from J, leaving 10 bases between. CDR3 length: 14 residues. Germline V CDR1 and CDR2: GTSNPN, SVGIG (reference sequence). The CDR3 loop is CAWSVMTVNQPQHF. The CDR3, as DNA: TGTGCCTGGAGTGTTATGACCGTTAATCAGCCCCAGCATTTT.

V usage is TRBV7-9 and J usage is TRBJ2-1; D is ambiguous. This CDR3 contains 15 residues. The V end was cut by 1 base, the J end by 2 bases, with 9 bases between. From germline, CDR1 is SEHNR and CDR2 FQNEAQ (reference sequence). For the CDR3, the DNA is TGTGCCAGCAGCTTAGTGATGGTACCCTACAATGAGCAGTTCTTC. Protein product: CASSLVMVPYNEQFF.

This clone is a singleton in its sample. V usage is TRBV28 and J usage is TRBJ2-3, with D possibly matching TRBD2 (5 bases). CDR3 length: 16 residues. Germline V gives CDR1 MDHEN, CDR2 SYDVKM. The V end was cut by 8 bases, the J end by 0 bases, with 18 bases between. DNA of the CDR3: TGTGCCAGCTCCCCTCGTACCGGGGAGAGCACAGATACGCAGTATTTT. It translates to CASSPRTGESTDTQYF.

J is TRBJ2-5 and V is TRBV27; D is perhaps TRBD1 or TRBD2 (5 bases each). This CDR3 has 15 amino acids. V lost 6 bases and J lost 5, with 19 bases in between. Germline loops: CDR1 MNHEY, CDR2 SMNVEV (reference sequence). CDR3 residues: CASRPRSGAGETQYF. For the CDR3, the DNA is TGTGCCAGCAGACCGAGGAGCGGCGCAGGGGAGACCCAGTACTTC.

The V and J genes are TRBV6-5 and TRBJ2-2, with D possibly matching TRBD2 (5 bases). Trimming stripped 5 bases from V and 5 bases from J, with 9 bases between. The CDR3 loop spans 13 amino acids. Germline V gene sequence: CDR1 MNHEY, CDR2 SVGAGI. The CDR3 DNA reads as TGTGCCAGCAGTCGGACTTTTACCGGGGAGCTGTTTTTT. As protein: CASSRTFTGELFF.

To note about this clone: Here the CDR3 omits its conserved ending phenylalanine or tryptophan, so a read error is the likely source. It is unclear where the CDR3 begins or ends on the DNA, so no DNA is shown, and the CDR3 is as TCRdb lists it. This chain uses TRBV30 with TRBJ1-2. Germline values: CDR1 GTSNPN, CDR2 SVGIG (reference sequence). Including both end residues, the CDR3 is 14 amino acids long. CDR3 loop: CAWRQKRYRKTYGY.